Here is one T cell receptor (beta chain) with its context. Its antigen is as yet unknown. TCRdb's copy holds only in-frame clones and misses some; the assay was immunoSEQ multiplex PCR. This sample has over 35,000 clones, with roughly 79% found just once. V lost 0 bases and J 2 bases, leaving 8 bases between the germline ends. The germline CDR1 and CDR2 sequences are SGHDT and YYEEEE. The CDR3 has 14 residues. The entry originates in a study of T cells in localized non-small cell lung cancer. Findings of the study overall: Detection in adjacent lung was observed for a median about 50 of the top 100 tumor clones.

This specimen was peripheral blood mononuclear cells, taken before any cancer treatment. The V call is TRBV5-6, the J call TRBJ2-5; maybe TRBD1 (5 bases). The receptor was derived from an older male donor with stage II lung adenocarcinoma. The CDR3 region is CASSLVGQQETQYF. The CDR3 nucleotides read TGTGCCAGCAGCTTGGTAGGACAACAAGAGACCCAGTACTTC.